Included here is one TCR beta chain sequence, with context. This receptor's antigen is unknown. Per-base qualities were not stored, and no clone one base away is much larger. These data are taken from a study of identical twins (dated by TCRdb to the mid-2010s). Regarding the research as a whole: To test whether fetal clonotypes persist, the study used deep sequencing on TCR alpha and beta repertoires from monozygotic twins, unrelated adults of various ages, and cord blood. To rule out contamination, replicate twin experiments were performed at different times with different library preparation protocols. General study outcomes and caveats: In monozygotic twins, out-of-frame TCR alpha sharing was systematically underestimated by recombination models, although the models agreed with sharing between unrelated individuals. Invariant T cells such as MAIT and iNKT could partly confound zero-insertion analyses, though diverse VJ usage argued against this for most clonotypes. Excess twin sharing in beta out-of-frame sequences was weaker because fewer shared sequences lowered the signal-to-noise ratio. Fewer insertions were carried by abundant cord blood beta clonotypes; a weaker similar trend was observed in young adult naive repertoires, while no such trend was observed in memory repertoires. Compared with coincidental sharing between unrelated individuals, an excess of low generation-probability sequences was observed among out-of-frame TCR alpha sequences shared between twins. Because the same donors could not be followed over many years, the conclusions depended on cross-sectional statistical analysis.

The CDR3 numbers 17 residues from cysteine through phenylalanine. The read is trimmed to its CDR3 DNA, 51 bases read in frame from base 1. Per the germline V gene (reference sequence), LGHDT is the CDR1 and YNNKEL is the CDR2. For this chain, trimming is 3 bases at the V end and 1 base at the J end, and the number of junction bases without a gene match is 5. Libraries were made using 5' RACE. Sequenced using an Illumina HiSeq 2000. A universal primer binding site was added through template switching, and the final cDNA carried a unique molecular identifier so that TCR cDNA molecules could be counted accurately. Specific primers in the conserved constant-segment region were used to synthesize first-strand cDNA for TCR alpha and beta chains. To control for contamination, each cDNA library was double barcoded with a SMART-Mk sample barcode plus Illumina barcodes. Two successive PCR steps introduced TruSeq adapter sequences along with Illumina sample barcodes. TCR alpha and beta cDNA libraries were sequenced on the Illumina HiSeq platform with custom primers. The paper's processing steps were these. Unique molecular identifiers were extracted from raw reads with MiGEC, and CDR3 positions were determined with MiXCR. For each individual, recombination models were inferred using an EM algorithm with the repgenHMM and IGoR tools. Shared clonotype analysis was performed with the tcR package in R, normalizing sharing by the product of cloneset sizes. Out-of-frame nonproductive sequences were analyzed to study raw recombination free of thymic and clonal selection effects. Using fastp trimming at Q25 and MiXCR clonotype assembly, TCRdb reanalyzed the public sequencing data and kept in-frame beta chains. Each record represents a unique CDR3 protein, reported with the most common genes and DNA among its rows. TCRdb, not the authors, supplied the V and J calls. Counted in this sample were roughly 1,500,000 distinct CDR3 sequences; about 32% of them appeared once. About 0.25% of the sample lies in the top ten.

Every donor in the study was a healthy Caucasian. The clonotype originates from a newborn girl in good health. The chain couples TRBV3-1 to TRBJ2-1, with TRBD2 matching 11 junction bases. The sequencing input was cord blood. Read as DNA, the sequence is TGTGCCAGCAGCCACCGGACTAGCGGGTCGTCCTACAATGAGCAGTTCTTC. This sequence encodes CASSHRTSGSSYNEQFF.